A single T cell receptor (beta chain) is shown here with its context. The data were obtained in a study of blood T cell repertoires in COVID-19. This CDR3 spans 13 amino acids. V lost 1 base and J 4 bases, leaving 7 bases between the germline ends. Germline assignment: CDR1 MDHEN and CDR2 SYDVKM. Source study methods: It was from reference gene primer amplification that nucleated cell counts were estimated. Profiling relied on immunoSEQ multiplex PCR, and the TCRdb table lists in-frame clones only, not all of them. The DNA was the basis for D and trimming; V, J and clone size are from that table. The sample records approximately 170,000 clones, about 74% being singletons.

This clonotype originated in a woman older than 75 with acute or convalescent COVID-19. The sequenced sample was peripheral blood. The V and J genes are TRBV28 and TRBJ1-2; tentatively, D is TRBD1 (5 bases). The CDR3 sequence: CASSLSTGYGYTF. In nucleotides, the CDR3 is TGTGCCAGCAGTTTATCTACAGGCTATGGCTACACCTTC.